This passage covers 3 T cell receptor beta chains from one sample sequenced in a study of cytomegalovirus exposure and HLA in healthy donors. A multiplex PCR was run with 60 Vbeta primers and 13 Jbeta primers. The data were produced by immunoSEQ multiplex PCR, yet TCRdb's version contains in-frame clones alone and is incomplete. Its clone listing holds about 110,000 clones. Sequenced input: PBMCs. These receptors were taken from a man in his forties or fifties in good health and CMV-seropositive.

The chain combines TRBV6-1 with TRBJ2-3; 7 bases line up with TRBD2. CDR1 MNHNS and CDR2 SASEGT come from the germline V gene. J gave up 4 bases and V 4 bases, and 11 bases lay outside the gene matches. This CDR3 spans 16 amino acids. The CDR3 is CASSVEAGDPPDTQYF. Written as DNA, the CDR3 is TGTGCCAGCAGTGTAGAGGCGGGAGACCCCCCAGATACGCAGTATTTT.

The chain recombines TRBV6-4 with TRBJ1-1, with a possible D match to TRBD1 (6 bases). Trimming stripped 6 bases from V and 4 bases from J, with 18 bases between. The CDR3 covers 15 residues. Germline V CDR1 and CDR2: MRHNA, SNTAGT. The chain's CDR3 is CASRSGGGHATEAFF. DNA for the CDR3: TGTGCCAGCAGGTCCGGCGGGGGGCATGCCACTGAAGCTTTCTTT.

The J gene is TRBJ2-5, the V gene TRBV10-2, with 7 bases matching TRBD1. The closer fit of TRBJ2-7 to the DNA end suggests the J call may be wrong. Per the germline V gene, CDR1 is WSHSY and CDR2 is SAAADI. CDR3 length: 15 residues. The CDR3 here is CASSRTGADIYEQYF. The CDR3 DNA is TGCGCCAGCAGTAGAACAGGGGCTGATATATACGAGCAGTACTTC.